Below, 24 T cell receptor beta chains from the same sample are listed, as sequenced in a study of blood T cell repertoires in COVID-19. Repertoires were generated with immunoSEQ multiplex PCR, while TCRdb's copy carries only in-frame clones and drops some. The sample yields about 42,000 clones, around four fifths seen once. Sequencing was carried out using peripheral blood. The receptors were sampled from a man between 50 and 59 years old with active COVID-19.

The chain couples TRBV20-1 to TRBJ1-1; D gene unclear. CDR3 length: 10 residues. V lost 7 bases and J 14 bases, leaving 17 bases between the germline ends. CDR1 is DFQATT and CDR2 is SNEGSKA in the germline V gene (reference sequence). This CDR3 is CSVGYERLFF. The CDR3 coding sequence is TGCAGTGTCGGTTACGAGCGGCTCTTCTTT.

This chain connects TRBV5-1 to TRBJ2-1, with 8 nucleotides matching TRBD2. After removal of 8 bases from V and 4 bases from J, the junction contained 14 bases not matched to a gene. The CDR3 runs to 16 residues. Germline assignment: CDR1 SGHRS and CDR2 YFSETQ. In nucleotides, the CDR3 is TGCGCCAGTCAGCTTGCTGGACTAGCCCTATACAATGAGCAGTTCTTC. Amino acid sequence: CASQLAGLALYNEQFF.

The rearrangement links TRBV28 to TRBJ2-7, with D maybe TRBD2 (5 bases). Trimming pared 7 bases from V and 5 bases from J, leaving 12 bases between. The CDR3 has 12 residues. The germline gives CDR1 MDHEN, CDR2 SYDVKM. For the CDR3, the DNA is TGTGCCAGCAAAGCCGGAGGCAACGAGCAGTACTTC. Translation gives CASKAGGNEQYF.

The genes are TRBV13 and TRBJ1-5; D is ambiguous. Trimming took off 3 bases at V and 1 base at J, with 10 bases between the two ends. The CDR3 is 15 amino acids. CDR1 and CDR2 from the germline V gene are PRHDT and FYEKMQ (reference sequence). The CDR3 nucleotides read TGTGCCAGCAGCTTTGGGCCAGAAAGCAATCAGCCCCAGCATTTT. This translates into CASSFGPESNQPQHF.

The chain joins TRBV6-2 or TRBV6-3 to TRBJ2-7; 9 bases align to TRBD2. The trim removed 2 bases at V and 6 bases at J, leaving 5 bases unmatched. Germline V gene lookup returns CDR1 MNHEY and CDR2 SVGEGT. The CDR3 consists of 14 residues. The CDR3 spells CASSYGGGALEQYF. The CDR3 DNA is TGTGCCAGCAGTTACGGCGGGGGGGCCCTCGAGCAGTACTTC.

V and J are TRBV10-1 and TRBJ2-7; TRBD1 matches at 9 bases. CDR1 and CDR2 (germline): WNHNN, SYGVQD (reference sequence). Germline trimming cut 1 base from V and 4 bases from J; bases unmatched to any gene: 20. The CDR3 loop spans 20 amino acids. The CDR3: CASSEWIRGPGQGLLYEQYF. In nucleotides, the CDR3 is TGCGCCAGCAGTGAGTGGATCCGGGGGCCGGGACAGGGTCTTTTATACGAGCAGTACTTC.

V and J are TRBV27 and TRBJ1-1, with a weak D call TRBD1 (6 bases). The V gene lost 6 bases and the J gene lost 3 bases, with 17 bases spanning the gap. CDR3 size: 15 residues. The germline gives CDR1 MNHEY, CDR2 SMNVEV (reference sequence). The CDR3 sequence: CASRRQATLDTEAFF. CDR3 nucleotides: TGTGCCAGCAGGAGACAGGCTACCCTAGACACTGAAGCTTTCTTT.

This clone occurred a few times. The chain links TRBV2 to TRBJ2-7, with 9 bases that match TRBD1. In germline, CDR1 is SNHLY, CDR2 FYNNEI. Trimming took 4 bases from V and 4 from J; bases not matched to a gene: 14. This CDR3 is 17 amino acids long. The CDR3 protein is CASSVGTGIIWVYEQYF. CDR3 bases: TGTGCCAGCAGTGTTGGGACAGGGATCATATGGGTGTACGAGCAGTACTTC.

This chain joins TRBV3-1 (or the pseudogene TRBV3-2) and TRBJ2-5, with a tentative D call TRBD2 (6 bases). Germline loops: CDR1 LGHDT, CDR2 YNNKEL (reference sequence). V was clipped by 1 base and J by 5 bases, with 11 bases between them. The CDR3 runs to 14 residues. CDR3 residues: CASSQGLASETQYF. CDR3 sequence (DNA): TGTGCCAGCAGCCAAGGCCTAGCGAGCGAGACCCAGTACTTC.

The rearrangement links TRBV6-6 to TRBJ1-3; weak D call: TRBD1 (6 bases). The ends were cut back, 7 bases at V and 2 bases at J, with 15 bases in the middle. CDR3 length: 15 residues. Germline V lookup: CDR1 MNHNY, CDR2 SVGAGI (reference sequence). The CDR3 bases are TGTGCCAGCATAAGAGGGGGAGAGGCTGGAAACACCATATATTTT. It codes for CASIRGGEAGNTIYF.

This clone was counted a few times. The sample contains more than one DNA sequence encoding this CDR3. The chain combines TRBV7-2 with TRBJ1-2, with 7 bases lining up with TRBD1. Germline assignment: CDR1 SGHTA and CDR2 FQGNSA. This CDR3 region has 13 residues. V lost 5 bases and J lost 5; bases outside the gene matches: 5. The CDR3 region has the DNA TGTGCCAGCAGCCGGGGACAGTTATATGGCTACACCTTC. Encoded protein: CASSRGQLYGYTF.

The chain combines TRBV3-1 (or the pseudogene TRBV3-2) with TRBJ1-2, with 7 bases that match TRBD1. The J segment lost 0 bases and the V segment lost 2 bases, leaving 3 bases of the junction unmatched. CDR1 and CDR2 (germline): LGHDT, YNNKEL (reference sequence). The CDR3 has 15 residues. CDR3: CASSQWDRANYGYTF. The CDR3 DNA follows: TGTGCCAGCAGCCAATGGGACAGAGCTAACTATGGCTACACCTTC.

This chain links TRBV18 with TRBJ2-3; TRBD1 matches 8 bases. Germline V gene data show CDR1 as KGHSH and CDR2 as LQKENI. The CDR3 totals 14 residues. V lost 4 bases, J lost 4 bases, and 4 bases stayed unmatched. DNA of the CDR3: TGTGCCAGCTCACAAGGACAGGGAGCAGATACGCAGTATTTT. Translated: CASSQGQGADTQYF.

The rearrangement links TRBV4-3 to TRBJ2-3, with 12 bases matching TRBD2. CDR3 length equals 16 residues. Germline-derived CDR1 and CDR2 are LGHNA and YSLEER. V lost 1 base, J lost 6 bases, and 5 bases stayed unmatched. The CDR3 sequence is CASSQGRTSGDDTQYF. The CDR3 nucleotides are TGCGCCAGCAGCCAAGGAAGGACTAGCGGGGATGATACGCAGTATTTT.

The genes are TRBV11-2 and TRBJ2-2; 8 bases agree with TRBD2. CDR1 is SGHAT and CDR2 is FQNNGV in the germline V gene. This CDR3 contains 17 residues. V was pared by 3 bases and J by 5 bases, with 11 bases of the junction left unmatched. CDR3 DNA: TGTGCCAGCAGCTTCCCCGCAGCGGGAGTAAATACCGGGGAGCTGTTTTTT. Protein product: CASSFPAAGVNTGELFF.

This clone turned up a few times. The rearrangement uses TRBV4-3 and TRBJ1-2, with D perhaps matching TRBD1 (6 bases). CDR1 and CDR2 (germline): LGHNA, YSLEER. The CDR3 is 16 residues long. V was shortened by 0 bases and J by 5 bases, with 16 bases between the two germline ends. CDR3 sequence reads: CASSQDINRAEYGYTF. The DNA of the CDR3 is TGCGCCAGCAGCCAAGATATAAACAGGGCAGAATATGGCTACACCTTC.

The genes are TRBV5-1 and TRBJ2-5; maybe TRBD1 (6 bases). Trimming took off 2 bases at V and 2 bases at J, with 7 bases between the two ends. The germline gives CDR1 SGHRS, CDR2 YFSETQ. The CDR3 extends over 13 amino acids. This CDR3 is CASSLQGQETQYF. CDR3 sequence (DNA): TGCGCCAGCAGCTTACAGGGTCAAGAGACCCAGTACTTC.

The rearrangement uses TRBV6-1 and TRBJ1-1; D is unresolved. The germline V gene encodes CDR1 MNHNS and CDR2 SASEGT. Trimming cost V 3 bases and J 11 bases, with 22 bases left between them. The CDR3 runs to 15 residues. CDR3 protein: CASSEVSYTVLPAFF. DNA for the CDR3: TGTGCCAGCAGTGAGGTCTCGTACACCGTATTACCGGCTTTCTTT.

This clone appeared once. V and J are TRBV7-3 and TRBJ2-3; TRBD2 aligns across 8 bases. The V gene end was trimmed by 3 bases and the J gene end by 2 bases; junction bases not matched to a gene: 4. Germline V gene sequence: CDR1 SGHTA, CDR2 FQGTGA. This CDR3 spans 15 amino acids. The CDR3 here is CASSLGGRITDTQYF. CDR3 DNA: TGTGCCAGCAGCTTGGGCGGGAGGATCACAGATACGCAGTATTTT.

This chain links TRBV29-1 with TRBJ2-7, with 7 bases aligning to TRBD1. V was pared by 6 bases and J by 4 bases, with 3 bases of the junction left unmatched. Germline assignment: CDR1 SQVTM and CDR2 ANQGSEA. This CDR3 has 11 residues. This chain's CDR3 is CSVLQGYEQYF. DNA for the CDR3: TGCAGCGTGCTACAGGGGTACGAGCAGTACTTC.

The chain has TRBV6-4 and TRBJ1-4; TRBD1 aligns across 8 bases. Germline loops: CDR1 MRHNA, CDR2 SNTAGT. Trimming removed 7 bases from V and 8 bases from J; junction bases left unmatched: 12. The CDR3 covers 15 residues. Here the CDR3 reads CASTDRAPGWEKLFF. In DNA, the CDR3 is TGTGCCAGCACGGACAGGGCGCCAGGTTGGGAAAAACTGTTTTTT.

There are many counts of this clone. The chain recombines TRBV4-3 with TRBJ1-3, with 9 nucleotides matching TRBD1. This CDR3 is 16 amino acids long. The V gene end was trimmed by 0 bases and the J gene end by 1 base; junction bases not matched to a gene: 1. Germline V gene sequence: CDR1 LGHNA, CDR2 YSLEER. CDR3 coding DNA: TGCGCCAGCAGCCAAGAGGGACAGGGTTCTGGAAACACCATATATTTT. Translated, it gives CASSQEGQGSGNTIYF.

The chain employs TRBV6-2 or TRBV6-3 and TRBJ2-3; 9 bases are a match to TRBD2. Looked up from germline, CDR1 is MNHEY and CDR2 is SVGEGT. The CDR3 is made up of 15 amino acids. The V and J ends lost 4 bases and 7 bases, in that order; junction bases with no gene match: 9. The CDR3 DNA sequence: TGTGCCAGCAGTTCCCTAGCGGGAAAAAGAAATACGCAGTATTTT. Its translation: CASSSLAGKRNTQYF.

The V call is TRBV27, the J call TRBJ2-7, with D possibly being TRBD2 (6 bases). V was trimmed by 5 bases and J by 6 bases, leaving 20 bases between them. From germline, CDR1 is MNHEY and CDR2 SMNVEV (reference sequence). This CDR3 contains 15 residues. The CDR3 DNA reads as TGTGCCAGCAGTCCGGACCTGACGGGGGTGGGCGAGCAGTACTTC. The encoded protein is CASSPDLTGVGEQYF.